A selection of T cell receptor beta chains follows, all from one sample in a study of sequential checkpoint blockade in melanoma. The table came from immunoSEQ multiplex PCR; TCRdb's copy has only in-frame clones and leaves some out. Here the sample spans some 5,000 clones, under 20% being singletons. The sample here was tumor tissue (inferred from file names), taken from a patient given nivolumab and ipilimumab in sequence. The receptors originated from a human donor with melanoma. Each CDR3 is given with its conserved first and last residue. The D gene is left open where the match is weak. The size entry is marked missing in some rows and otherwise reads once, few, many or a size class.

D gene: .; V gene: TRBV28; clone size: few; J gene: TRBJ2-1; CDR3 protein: CASSLTPRWLDYINEQFF; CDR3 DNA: TGTGCCAGCAGTTTGACCCCCCGTTGGCTGGACTACATCAATGAGCAGTTCTTC
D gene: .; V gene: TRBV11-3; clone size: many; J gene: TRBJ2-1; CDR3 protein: CASSLEVFVGGGEQFF; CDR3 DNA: TGTGCCAGCAGCTTAGAAGTTTTTGTAGGGGGGGGAGAGCAGTTCTTC
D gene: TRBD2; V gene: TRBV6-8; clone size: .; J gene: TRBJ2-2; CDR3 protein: CASSPRTSGGPGTGELFF; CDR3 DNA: TGTGCCAGCAGTCCCCGGACTAGCGGGGGGCCGGGCACCGGGGAGCTGTTTTTT
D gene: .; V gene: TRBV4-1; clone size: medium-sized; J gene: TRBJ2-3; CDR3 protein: CASSQEYRDTQYF; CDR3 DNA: TGCGCCAGCAGCCAAGAATACCGTGATACGCAGTATTTT
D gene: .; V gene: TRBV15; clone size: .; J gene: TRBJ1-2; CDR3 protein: CATSRGLISYGYTF; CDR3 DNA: TGTGCCACCAGCAGAGGCTTAATATCTTATGGCTACACCTTC
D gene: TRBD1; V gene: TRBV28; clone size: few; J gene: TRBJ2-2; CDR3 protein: CASLDRGNTGELFF; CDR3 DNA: TGTGCCAGCTTAGACAGGGGGAACACCGGGGAGCTGTTTTTT
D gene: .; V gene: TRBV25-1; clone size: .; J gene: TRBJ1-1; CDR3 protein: CASSESGGRNTEAFF; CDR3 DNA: TGTGCCAGCAGTGAATCCGGAGGCCGGAACACTGAAGCTTTCTTT
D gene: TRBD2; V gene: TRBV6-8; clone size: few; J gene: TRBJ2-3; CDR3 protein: CASLAGGPGDTQYF; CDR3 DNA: TGTGCCAGTTTAGCGGGGGGGCCTGGAGATACGCAGTATTTT
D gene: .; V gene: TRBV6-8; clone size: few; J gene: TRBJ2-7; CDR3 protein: CASSTRGFSYEQYF; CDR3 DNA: TGTGCCAGCAGTACCCGGGGTTTCTCCTACGAGCAGTACTTC
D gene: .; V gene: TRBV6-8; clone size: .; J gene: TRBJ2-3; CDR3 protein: CAPSAGPLTDTQYF; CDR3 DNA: TGTGCCCCTTCCGCGGGACCCCTCACAGATACGCAGTATTTT
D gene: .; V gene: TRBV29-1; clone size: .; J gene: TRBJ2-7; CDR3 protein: CSVIRGVYEQYF; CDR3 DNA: TGCAGCGTTATAAGGGGTGTGTACGAGCAGTACTTC
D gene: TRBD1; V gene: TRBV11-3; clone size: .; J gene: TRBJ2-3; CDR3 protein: CASSLRRTGTTDTQYF; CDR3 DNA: TGTGCCAGCAGCTTAAGAAGGACAGGGACCACAGATACGCAGTATTTT
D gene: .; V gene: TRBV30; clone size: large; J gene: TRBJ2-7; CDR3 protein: CAWSVSLAYEQYF; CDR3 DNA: TGTGCCTGGAGTGTGTCACTAGCCTACGAGCAGTACTTC
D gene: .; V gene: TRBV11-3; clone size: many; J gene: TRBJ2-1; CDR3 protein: CASSPWGGASNEQFF; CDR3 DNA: TGTGCCAGCAGCCCCTGGGGGGGGGCATCCAATGAGCAGTTCTTC
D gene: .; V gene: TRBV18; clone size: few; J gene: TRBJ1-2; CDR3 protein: CASSPLDRTNYGYTF; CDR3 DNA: TGTGCCAGCTCACCCCTGGACCGAACTAACTATGGCTACACCTTC
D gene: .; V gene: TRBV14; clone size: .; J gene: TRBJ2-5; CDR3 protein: CASSQRQEFHETQYF; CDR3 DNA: TGTGCCAGCAGCCAACGGCAGGAGTTCCATGAGACCCAGTACTTC
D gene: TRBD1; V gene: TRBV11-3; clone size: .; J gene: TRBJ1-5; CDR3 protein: CASSRRAGQGNQPQHF; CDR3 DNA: TGTGCCAGCAGCCGCCGCGCCGGACAGGGGAATCAGCCCCAGCATTTT
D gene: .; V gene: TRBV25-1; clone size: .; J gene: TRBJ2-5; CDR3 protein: CASGDGGSGGLEKETQYF; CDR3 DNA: TGTGCCAGCGGGGACGGCGGAAGCGGTGGGTTGGAAAAAGAGACCCAGTACTTC
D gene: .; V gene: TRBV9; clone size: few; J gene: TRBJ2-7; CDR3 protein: CASTGRSYEQYF; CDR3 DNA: TGTGCCAGCACTGGCAGATCCTACGAGCAGTACTTC
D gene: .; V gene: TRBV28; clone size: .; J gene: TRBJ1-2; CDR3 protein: CASTPVGVRSFYGYTF; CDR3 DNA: TGTGCCAGCACCCCTGTGGGGGTCAGGTCCTTCTATGGCTACACCTTC
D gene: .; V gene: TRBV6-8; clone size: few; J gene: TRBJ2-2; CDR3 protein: CASSYGRGFTGELFF; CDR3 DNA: TGTGCCAGCAGTTACGGCAGGGGTTTCACCGGGGAGCTGTTTTTT
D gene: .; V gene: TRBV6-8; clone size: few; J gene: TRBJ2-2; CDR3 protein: CASRPSSGTLNTGELFF; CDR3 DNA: TGTGCCAGCAGACCCAGCTCCGGGACACTTAACACCGGGGAGCTGTTTTTT
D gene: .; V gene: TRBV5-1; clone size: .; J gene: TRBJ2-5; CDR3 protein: CASSLSGLSSGETQYF; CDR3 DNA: TGCGCCAGCAGCTTGAGCGGCTTATCATCGGGGGAGACCCAGTACTTC
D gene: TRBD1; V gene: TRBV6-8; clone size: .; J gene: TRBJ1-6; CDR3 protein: CASSFDRGHSPLHF; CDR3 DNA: TGTGCCAGCAGTTTTGACAGGGGGCACTCACCCCTCCACTTT
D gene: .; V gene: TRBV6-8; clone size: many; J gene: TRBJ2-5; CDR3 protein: CASSTITGETQYF; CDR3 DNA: TGTGCCAGCAGCACTATCACGGGAGAGACCCAGTACTTC
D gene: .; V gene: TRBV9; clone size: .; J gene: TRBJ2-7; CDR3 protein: CASSVGPTSYEQYF; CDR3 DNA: TGTGCCAGCAGCGTGGGTCCGACCTCCTACGAGCAGTACTTC
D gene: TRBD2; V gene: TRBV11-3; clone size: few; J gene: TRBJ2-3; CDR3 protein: CASSQGTSGGVSDTQYF; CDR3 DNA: TGTGCCAGCAGCCAGGGTACTAGCGGGGGGGTTTCAGATACGCAGTATTTT
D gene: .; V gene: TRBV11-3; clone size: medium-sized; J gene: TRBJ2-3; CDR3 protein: CASSFAGDTDTQYF; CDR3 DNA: TGTGCCAGCAGCTTCGCAGGGGATACAGATACGCAGTATTTT
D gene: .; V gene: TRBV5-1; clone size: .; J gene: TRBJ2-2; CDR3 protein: CASSLARGNGELFF; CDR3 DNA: TGCGCCAGCAGCTTGGCCCGCGGAAACGGGGAGCTGTTTTTT
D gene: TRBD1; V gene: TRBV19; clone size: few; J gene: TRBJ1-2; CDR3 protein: CASSARDRGASYGYTF; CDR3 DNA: TGTGCCAGTAGTGCCCGGGACAGGGGGGCTAGCTATGGCTACACCTTC
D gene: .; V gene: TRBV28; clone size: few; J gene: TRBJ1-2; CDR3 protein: CASSFPLAEGYTF; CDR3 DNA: TGTGCCAGCAGTTTCCCTCTCGCAGAAGGCTACACCTTC
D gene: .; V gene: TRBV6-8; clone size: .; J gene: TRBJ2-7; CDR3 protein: CASSNTRDLSYEQYF; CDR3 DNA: TGTGCCAGCAGTAACACCCGGGACCTCTCCTACGAGCAGTACTTC
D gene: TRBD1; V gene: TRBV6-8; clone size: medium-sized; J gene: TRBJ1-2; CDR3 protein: CASSYTRDRGQGGYTF; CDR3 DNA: TGTGCCAGCAGTTACACTAGGGACAGGGGGCAGGGTGGCTACACCTTC
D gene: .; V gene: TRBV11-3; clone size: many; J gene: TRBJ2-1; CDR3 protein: CASSPGPIVSNNEQFF; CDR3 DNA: TGTGCCAGCAGCCCGGGGCCCATTGTATCTAACAATGAGCAGTTCTTC
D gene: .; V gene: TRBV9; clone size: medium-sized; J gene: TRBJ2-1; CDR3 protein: CASSEQGNSYNEQFF; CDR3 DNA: TGTGCCAGCAGCGAGCAAGGGAATTCCTACAATGAGCAGTTCTTC